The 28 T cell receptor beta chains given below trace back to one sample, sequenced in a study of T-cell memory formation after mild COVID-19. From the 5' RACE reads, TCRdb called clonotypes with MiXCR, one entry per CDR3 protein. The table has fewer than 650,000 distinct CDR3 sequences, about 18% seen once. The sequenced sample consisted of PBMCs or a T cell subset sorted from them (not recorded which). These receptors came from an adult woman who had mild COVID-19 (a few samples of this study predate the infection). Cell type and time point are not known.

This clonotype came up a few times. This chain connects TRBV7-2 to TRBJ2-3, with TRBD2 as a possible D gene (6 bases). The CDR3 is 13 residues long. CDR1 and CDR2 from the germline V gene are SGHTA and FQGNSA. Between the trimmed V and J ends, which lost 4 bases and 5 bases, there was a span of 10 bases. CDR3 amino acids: CASSSQAGDTQYF. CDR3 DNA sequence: TGTGCCAGCAGCTCCCAAGCGGGAGATACGCAGTATTTT.

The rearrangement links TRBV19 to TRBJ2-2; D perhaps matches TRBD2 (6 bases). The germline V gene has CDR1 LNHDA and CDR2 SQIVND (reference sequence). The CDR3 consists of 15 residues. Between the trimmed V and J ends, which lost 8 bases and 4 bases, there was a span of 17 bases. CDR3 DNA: TGTGCCAGTTCCGAATGGGGGGTTCTCACCGGGGAGCTGTTTTTT. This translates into CASSEWGVLTGELFF.

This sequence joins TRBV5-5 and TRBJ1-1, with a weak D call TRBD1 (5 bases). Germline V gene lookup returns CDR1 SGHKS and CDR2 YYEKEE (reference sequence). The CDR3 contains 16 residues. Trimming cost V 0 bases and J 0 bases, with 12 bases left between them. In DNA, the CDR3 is TGTGCCAGCAGCTTGGCCTGGGGGGGAATGAACACTGAAGCTTTCTTT. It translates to CASSLAWGGMNTEAFF.

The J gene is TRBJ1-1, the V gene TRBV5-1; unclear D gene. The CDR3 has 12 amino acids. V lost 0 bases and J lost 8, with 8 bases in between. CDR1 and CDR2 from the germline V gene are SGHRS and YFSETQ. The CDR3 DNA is TGCGCCAGCAGCTTGGCCATGGGGGAAGCTTTCTTT. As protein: CASSLAMGEAFF.

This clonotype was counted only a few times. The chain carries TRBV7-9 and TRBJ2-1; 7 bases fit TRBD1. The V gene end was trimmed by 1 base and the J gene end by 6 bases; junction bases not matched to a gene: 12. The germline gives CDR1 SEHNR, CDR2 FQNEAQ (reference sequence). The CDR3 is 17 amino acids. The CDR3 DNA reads TGTGCCAGCAGCTTAGATGAGGTAGGGGGCGATGTCAATGAGCAGTTCTTC. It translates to CASSLDEVGGDVNEQFF.

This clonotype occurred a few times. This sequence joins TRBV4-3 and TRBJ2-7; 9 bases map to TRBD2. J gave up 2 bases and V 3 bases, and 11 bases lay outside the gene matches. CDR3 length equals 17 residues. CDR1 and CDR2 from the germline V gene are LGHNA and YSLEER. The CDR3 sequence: CASSHTTAGGTPYEQYF. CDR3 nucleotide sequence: TGCGCCAGCAGCCATACGACGGCGGGAGGGACTCCCTACGAGCAGTACTTC.

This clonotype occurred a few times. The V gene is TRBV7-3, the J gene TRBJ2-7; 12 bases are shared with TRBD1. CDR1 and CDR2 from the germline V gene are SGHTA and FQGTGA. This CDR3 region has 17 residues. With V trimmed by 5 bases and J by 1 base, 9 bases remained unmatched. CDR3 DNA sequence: TGTGCCAGCAGCCTTGGGACAGGGGGCCTCCTTTCCTACGAGCAGTACTTC. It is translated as CASSLGTGGLLSYEQYF.

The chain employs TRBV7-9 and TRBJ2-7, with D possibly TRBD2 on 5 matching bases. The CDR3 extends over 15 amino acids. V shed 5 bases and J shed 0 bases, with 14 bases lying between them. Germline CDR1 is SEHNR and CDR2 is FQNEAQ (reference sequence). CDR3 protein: CASSQNGDSSYEQYF. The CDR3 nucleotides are TGTGCCAGCAGCCAAAACGGGGATAGCTCCTACGAGCAGTACTTC.

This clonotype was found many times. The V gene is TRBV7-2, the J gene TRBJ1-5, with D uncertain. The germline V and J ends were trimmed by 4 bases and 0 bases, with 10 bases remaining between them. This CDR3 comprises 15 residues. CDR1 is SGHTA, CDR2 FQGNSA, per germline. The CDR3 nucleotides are TGTGCCAGCAGCTCCCGGAGGTATAGCAATCAGCCCCAGCATTTT. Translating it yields CASSSRRYSNQPQHF. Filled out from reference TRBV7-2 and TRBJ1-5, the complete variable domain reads GAGVSQSPSNKVTEKGKDVELRCDPISGHTALYWYRQSLGQGLEFLIYFQGNSAPDKSGLPSDRFSAERTGGSVSTLTIQRTQQEDSAVYLCASSSRRYSNQPQHFGDGTRLSIL.

This CDR3 is CASSRTGSIYGYTF. CDR3 nucleotides: TGTGCCAGCAGCCGGACAGGGTCTATCTATGGCTACACCTTC. V gene TRBV7-9 combines with J gene TRBJ1-2; 8 bases line up with TRBD1. J was trimmed by 4 bases and V by 5 bases; bases with no gene match: 6. The CDR3 runs to 14 residues. Germline lookup yields CDR1 SEHNR and CDR2 FQNEAQ (reference sequence).

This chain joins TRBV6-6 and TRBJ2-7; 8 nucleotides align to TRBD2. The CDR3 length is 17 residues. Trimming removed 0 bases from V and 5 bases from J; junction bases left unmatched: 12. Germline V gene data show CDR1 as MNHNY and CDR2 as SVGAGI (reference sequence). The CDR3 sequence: CASSYSTGREVGHEQYF. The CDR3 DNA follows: TGTGCCAGCAGTTACTCGACGGGGCGGGAGGTGGGCCACGAGCAGTACTTC.

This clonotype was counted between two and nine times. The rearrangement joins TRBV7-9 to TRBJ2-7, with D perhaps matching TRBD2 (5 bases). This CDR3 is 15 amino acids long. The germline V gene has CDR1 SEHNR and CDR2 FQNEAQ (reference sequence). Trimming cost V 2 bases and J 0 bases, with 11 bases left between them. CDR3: CASSLLGVNSYEQYF. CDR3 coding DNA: TGTGCCAGCAGCTTACTCGGGGTCAACTCCTACGAGCAGTACTTC.

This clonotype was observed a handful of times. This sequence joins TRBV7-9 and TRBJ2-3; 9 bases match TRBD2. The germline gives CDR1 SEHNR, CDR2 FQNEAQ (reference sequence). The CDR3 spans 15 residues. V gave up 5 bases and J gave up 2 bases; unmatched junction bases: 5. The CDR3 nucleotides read TGTGCCAGCAGCGAGGGACTAGCTGACACAGATACGCAGTATTTT. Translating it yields CASSEGLADTDTQYF.

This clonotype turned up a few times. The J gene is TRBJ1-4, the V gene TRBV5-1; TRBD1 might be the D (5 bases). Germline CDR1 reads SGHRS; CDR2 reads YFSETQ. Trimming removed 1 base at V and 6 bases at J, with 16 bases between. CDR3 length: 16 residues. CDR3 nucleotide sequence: TGCGCCAGCAGCTTGATCTCGGGGCGCGGAGATGAAAAACTGTTTTTT. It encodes CASSLISGRGDEKLFF. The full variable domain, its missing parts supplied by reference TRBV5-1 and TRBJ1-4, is KAGVTQTPRYLIKTRGQQVTLSCSPISGHRSVSWYQQTPGQGLQFLFEYFSETQRNKGNFPGRFSGRQFSNSRSEMNVSTLELGDSALYLCASSLISGRGDEKLFFGSGTQLSVL.

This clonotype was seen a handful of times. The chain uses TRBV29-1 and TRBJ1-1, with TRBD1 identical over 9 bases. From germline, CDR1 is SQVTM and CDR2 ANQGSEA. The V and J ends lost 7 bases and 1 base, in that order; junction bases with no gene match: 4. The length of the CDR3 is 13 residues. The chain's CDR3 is CSGKGQGNTEAFF. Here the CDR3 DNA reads TGCAGCGGAAAGGGACAGGGGAACACTGAAGCTTTCTTT.

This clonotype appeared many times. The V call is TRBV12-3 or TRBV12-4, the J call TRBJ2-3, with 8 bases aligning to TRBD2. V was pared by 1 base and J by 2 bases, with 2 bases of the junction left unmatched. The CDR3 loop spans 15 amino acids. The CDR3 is CASSLGGGNTDTQYF. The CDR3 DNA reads TGTGCCAGCAGTTTAGGCGGGGGGAACACAGATACGCAGTATTTT.

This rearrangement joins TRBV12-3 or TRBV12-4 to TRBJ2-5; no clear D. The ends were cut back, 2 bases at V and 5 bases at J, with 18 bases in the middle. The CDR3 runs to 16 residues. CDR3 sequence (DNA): TGTGCCAGCAGTTTACGGGCCAGTCAGAACTCGGAGACCCAGTACTTC. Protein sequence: CASSLRASQNSETQYF.

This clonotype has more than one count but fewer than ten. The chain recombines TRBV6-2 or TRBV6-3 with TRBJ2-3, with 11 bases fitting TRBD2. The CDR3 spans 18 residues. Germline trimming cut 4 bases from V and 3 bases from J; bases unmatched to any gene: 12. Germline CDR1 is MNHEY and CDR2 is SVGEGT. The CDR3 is CASSSPLASGRSTDTQYF. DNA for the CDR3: TGTGCCAGCAGTTCCCCCCTGGCTAGCGGGAGGTCTACAGATACGCAGTATTTT.

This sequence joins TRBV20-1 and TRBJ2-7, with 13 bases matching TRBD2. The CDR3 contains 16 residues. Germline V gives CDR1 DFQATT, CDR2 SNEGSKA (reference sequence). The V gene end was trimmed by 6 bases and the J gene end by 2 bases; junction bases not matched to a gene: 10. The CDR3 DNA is TGCAGTGCCCAACGACCAACTAGCGGGAGGGCCTACGAGCAGTACTTC. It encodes CSAQRPTSGRAYEQYF.

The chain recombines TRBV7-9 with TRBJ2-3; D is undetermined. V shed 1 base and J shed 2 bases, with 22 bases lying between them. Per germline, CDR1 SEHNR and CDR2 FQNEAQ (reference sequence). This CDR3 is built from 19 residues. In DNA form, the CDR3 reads TGTGCCAGCAGCTTAGGAACGATTAGCCTAGGGCAGCACACAGATACGCAGTATTTT. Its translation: CASSLGTISLGQHTDTQYF.

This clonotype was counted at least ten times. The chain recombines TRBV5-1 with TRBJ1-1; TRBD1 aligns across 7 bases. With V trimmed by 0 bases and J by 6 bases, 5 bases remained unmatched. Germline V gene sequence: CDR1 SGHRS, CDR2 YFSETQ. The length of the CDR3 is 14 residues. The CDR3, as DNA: TGCGCCAGCAGCTTGGGACAGGGTGGCGCTGAAGCTTTCTTT. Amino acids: CASSLGQGGAEAFF.

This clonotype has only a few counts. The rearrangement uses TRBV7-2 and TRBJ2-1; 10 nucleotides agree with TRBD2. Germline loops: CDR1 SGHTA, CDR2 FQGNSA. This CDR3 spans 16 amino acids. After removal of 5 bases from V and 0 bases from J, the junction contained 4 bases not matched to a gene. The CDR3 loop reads CASSLSSGSSYNEQFF. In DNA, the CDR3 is TGTGCCAGCAGCCTTTCTAGCGGGAGCTCCTACAATGAGCAGTTCTTC.

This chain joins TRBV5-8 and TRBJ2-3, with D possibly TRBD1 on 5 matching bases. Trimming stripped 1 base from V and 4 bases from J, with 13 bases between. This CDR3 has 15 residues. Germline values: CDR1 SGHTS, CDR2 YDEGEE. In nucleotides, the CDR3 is TGTGCCAGCAGCTTGTTAACAGGCGGTGCAGATACGCAGTATTTT. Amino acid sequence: CASSLLTGGADTQYF.

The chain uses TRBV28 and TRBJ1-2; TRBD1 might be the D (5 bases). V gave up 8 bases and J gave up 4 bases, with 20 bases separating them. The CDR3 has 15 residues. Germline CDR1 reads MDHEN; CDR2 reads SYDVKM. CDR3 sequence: CASHDSARGVYGYTF. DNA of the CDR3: TGTGCCAGCCATGACAGCGCCCGGGGGGTCTATGGCTACACCTTC.

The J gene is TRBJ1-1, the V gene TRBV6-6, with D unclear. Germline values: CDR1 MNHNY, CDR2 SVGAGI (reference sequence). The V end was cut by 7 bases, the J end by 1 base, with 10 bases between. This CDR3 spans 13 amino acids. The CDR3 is CASIKGGNTEAFF. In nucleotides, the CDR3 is TGTGCCAGCATAAAAGGCGGGAACACTGAAGCTTTCTTT.

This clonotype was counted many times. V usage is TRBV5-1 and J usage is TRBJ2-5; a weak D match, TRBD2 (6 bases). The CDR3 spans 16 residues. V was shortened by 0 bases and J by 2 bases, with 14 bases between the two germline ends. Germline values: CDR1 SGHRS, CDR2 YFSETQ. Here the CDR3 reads CASSLGFGAGQETQYF. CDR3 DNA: TGCGCCAGCAGCTTGGGTTTCGGGGCGGGACAAGAGACCCAGTACTTC.

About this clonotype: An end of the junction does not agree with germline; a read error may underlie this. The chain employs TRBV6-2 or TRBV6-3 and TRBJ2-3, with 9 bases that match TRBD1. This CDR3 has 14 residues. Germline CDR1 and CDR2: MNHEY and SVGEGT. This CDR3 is CASRRTGETDTQYF. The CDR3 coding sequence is TGTGCCAGCAGGAGGACAGGGGAGACAGACACGCAGTATTTT.

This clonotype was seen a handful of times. Here the CDR3 DNA reads TGCAGCGTGGAAAGAACTGGGACTAACTATGGCTACACCTTC. Translation: CSVERTGTNYGYTF. This sequence joins TRBV29-1 and TRBJ1-2; D gene ambiguous. The V and J ends lost 6 bases and 0 bases respectively, with 14 bases between them. This CDR3 is built from 14 residues. The germline V gene encodes CDR1 SQVTM and CDR2 ANQGSEA.